The rows below give T cell receptor beta chains drawn from one sample of a study of immune heterogeneity within non-small cell lung tumors. TCRdb independently ran MiXCR on the multiplex PCR reads; one entry per CDR3 protein. The data show roughly 2,800 distinct CDR3 sequences, around 45% seen once. Sequenced input: lung tumor tissue. Source of these receptors: an older woman with non-small cell lung cancer. CDR3s include the opening cysteine and the closing phenylalanine or tryptophan. D genes are given only for firm matches. Size is omitted from some rows. Given values are once, few, many or a class for expanded clones.

length: 13; D: -; V: TRBV6-2/TRBV6-3; J: TRBJ2-7; size: -; CDR3: CASSDSGVGEQYF; DNA: TGTGCCAGCAGTGATTCGGGAGTGGGGGAGCAGTACTTC
length: 15; D: TRBD1; V: TRBV20-1; J: TRBJ1-2; size: few; CDR3: CSAGLQGAINYGYTF; DNA: TGCAGTGCTGGTCTACAGGGGGCGATCAACTATGGCTACACCTTC
length: 15; D: -; V: TRBV11-2; J: TRBJ2-1; size: -; CDR3: CASSLEAGFNNEQFF; DNA: TGTGCCAGCAGCTTAGAGGCGGGATTCAACAATGAGCAGTTCTTC
length: 16; D: TRBD1; V: TRBV6-5; J: TRBJ1-3; size: -; CDR3: CASSYSTGASGNTIYF; DNA: TGTGCCAGCAGTTACTCCACAGGGGCCTCTGGAAACACCATATATTTT
length: 14; D: -; V: TRBV20-1; J: TRBJ1-5; size: few; CDR3: CSATAPLGNQPQHF; DNA: TGCAGTGCTACAGCCCCCTTGGGTAATCAGCCCCAGCATTTT
length: 15; D: -; V: TRBV14; J: TRBJ2-7; size: few; CDR3: CASIPQGEGPYEQYF; DNA: TGTGCCAGCATCCCACAGGGGGAGGGCCCCTACGAGCAGTACTTC
length: 14; D: TRBD1; V: TRBV5-5; J: TRBJ2-7; size: -; CDR3: CASSLSGQGYEQYF; DNA: TGTGCCAGCAGCCTATCGGGACAGGGGTACGAGCAGTACTTC
length: 16; D: TRBD1; V: TRBV20-1; J: TRBJ1-3; size: -; CDR3: CSAPGQGEKAGNTIYF; DNA: TGCAGTGCCCCAGGACAGGGAGAAAAAGCGGGAAACACCATATATTTT
length: 14; D: -; V: TRBV20-1; J: TRBJ2-1; size: -; CDR3: CSASRGVTNNEQFF; DNA: TGCAGTGCTAGTAGGGGCGTAACTAACAATGAGCAGTTCTTC
length: 16; D: -; V: TRBV5-1; J: TRBJ2-1; size: large; CDR3: CASSLEQTTRSNEQFF; DNA: TGCGCCAGCAGCTTGGAACAAACGACTAGGTCCAATGAGCAGTTCTTC
length: 13; D: TRBD1; V: TRBV30; J: TRBJ1-2; size: few; CDR3: CAWSATGVYGYTF; DNA: TGTGCCTGGAGCGCGACAGGGGTTTATGGCTACACCTTC
length: 12; D: -; V: TRBV20-1; J: TRBJ2-3; size: -; CDR3: CSARGGTDKQYF; DNA: TGCAGTGCTAGGGGGGGAACAGATAAGCAGTATTTT
length: 13; D: TRBD2; V: TRBV20-1; J: TRBJ2-7; size: -; CDR3: CSAQGLALYEQYF; DNA: TGCAGTGCCCAGGGACTAGCGCTTTACGAGCAGTACTTC
length: 15; D: -; V: TRBV19; J: TRBJ1-5; size: -; CDR3: CASTVSGVGYQPQHF; DNA: TGTGCCAGTACCGTCTCAGGGGTTGGATATCAGCCCCAGCATTTT
length: 15; D: TRBD2; V: TRBV7-9; J: TRBJ2-7; size: -; CDR3: CASSLICGPGGEQYF; DNA: TGTGCCAGCAGCTTAATCTGCGGACCGGGGGGCGAGCAGTACTTC
length: 15; D: -; V: TRBV5-1; J: TRBJ1-2; size: medium-sized; CDR3: CASRDTGPGGYGYTF; DNA: TGCGCCAGCAGGGACACAGGGCCGGGAGGCTATGGCTACACCTTC
length: 17; D: -; V: TRBV20-1; J: TRBJ2-6; size: few; CDR3: CSARGGNPLSGANVLTF; DNA: TGCAGTGCTAGAGGGGGCAACCCACTCTCTGGGGCCAACGTCCTGACTTTC
length: 13; D: -; V: TRBV2; J: TRBJ2-2; size: -; CDR3: CASGGANTGELFF; DNA: TGTGCCAGCGGTGGGGCAAACACCGGGGAGCTGTTTTTT
length: 14; D: TRBD1; V: TRBV3-1; J: TRBJ1-2; size: -; CDR3: CASSQQGASYGYTF; DNA: TGTGCCAGCAGCCAACAGGGGGCGAGCTATGGCTACACCTTC
length: 14; D: TRBD2; V: TRBV2; J: TRBJ2-7; size: few; CDR3: CASSETAGGYEQYF; DNA: TGTGCCAGCAGTGAAACAGCGGGGGGCTACGAGCAGTACTTC
length: 13; D: -; V: TRBV7-2; J: TRBJ1-3; size: -; CDR3: CASSSGYGNTIYF; DNA: TGTGCCAGCAGCTCAGGGTACGGAAACACCATATATTTT
length: 15; D: TRBD1; V: TRBV12-3/TRBV12-4; J: TRBJ2-5; size: -; CDR3: CASSPGQGIQETQYF; DNA: TGTGCCAGCAGCCCCGGACAGGGGATCCAAGAGACCCAGTACTTC
length: 16; D: TRBD2; V: TRBV20-1; J: TRBJ2-2; size: -; CDR3: CSAPTQAGGGAGELFF; DNA: TGCAGTGCTCCCACCCAGGCGGGGGGGGGGGCCGGGGAGCTGTTTTTT
length: 15; D: TRBD2; V: TRBV12-3/TRBV12-4; J: TRBJ2-5; size: -; CDR3: CASRAKGTKEETQYF; DNA: TGTGCCAGCAGGGCAAAAGGGACTAAAGAAGAGACCCAGTACTTC
length: 15; D: TRBD2; V: TRBV29-1; J: TRBJ2-2; size: -; CDR3: CSVEVAGGRTGELFF; DNA: TGCAGCGTTGAAGTAGCGGGAGGACGAACCGGGGAGCTGTTTTTT
length: 15; D: TRBD1; V: TRBV30; J: TRBJ2-3; size: large; CDR3: CAWDRDGGRTDTQYF; DNA: TGTGCCTGGGACAGGGATGGGGGCCGCACAGATACGCAGTATTTT
length: 13; D: TRBD2; V: TRBV5-1; J: TRBJ2-1; size: -; CDR3: CASSFGTSNEQFF; DNA: TGCGCCAGCAGCTTCGGGACTAGCAATGAGCAGTTCTTC
length: 16; D: -; V: TRBV20-1; J: TRBJ1-6; size: -; CDR3: CSARDRDTGSRAPLHF; DNA: TGCAGTGCTAGAGATCGGGACACAGGCTCTCGGGCACCCCTCCACTTT
length: 17; D: TRBD2; V: TRBV20-1; J: TRBJ2-5; size: -; CDR3: CSARDPPTSGGGETQYF; DNA: TGCAGTGCTAGAGATCCCCCGACTAGCGGGGGGGGGGAGACCCAGTACTTC
length: 16; D: TRBD2; V: TRBV20-1; J: TRBJ2-1; size: -; CDR3: CSAQDTSGLAENEQFF; DNA: TGCAGTGCTCAGGACACCTCGGGACTAGCCGAGAATGAGCAGTTCTTC
length: 16; D: -; V: TRBV28; J: TRBJ1-5; size: -; CDR3: CSSRSAQGNGNQSQHF; DNA: TGTTCCAGCAGGTCCGCACAGGGAAATGGCAATCAGTCCCAGCATTTT
length: 15; D: TRBD1; V: TRBV12-3/TRBV12-4; J: TRBJ1-1; size: -; CDR3: CASSSRQGRDTEAFF; DNA: TGTGCCAGCAGTTCCCGACAGGGTCGGGACACTGAAGCTTTCTTT
length: 14; D: TRBD1; V: TRBV7-2; J: TRBJ1-3; size: -; CDR3: CASSIQGAGNTIYF; DNA: TGTGCCAGCAGCATTCAGGGGGCCGGAAACACCATATATTTT
length: 14; D: -; V: TRBV2; J: TRBJ1-6; size: -; CDR3: CASSVQGGNSPLHF; DNA: TGTGCCAGCAGTGTTCAGGGAGGGAATTCACCCCTCCACTTT
length: 15; D: -; V: TRBV20-1; J: TRBJ1-3; size: -; CDR3: CSAISGTVSGNTIYF; DNA: TGCAGTGCTATATCCGGGACCGTCTCTGGAAACACCATATATTTT
length: 15; D: -; V: TRBV2; J: TRBJ2-2; size: few; CDR3: CASRAQTESTGELFF; DNA: TGTGCCAGCAGGGCCCAGACGGAGTCCACCGGGGAGCTGTTTTTT
length: 15; D: -; V: TRBV2; J: TRBJ1-2; size: large; CDR3: CASSEALSRGYGYTF; DNA: TGTGCCAGCAGTGAAGCGCTCAGTAGAGGATATGGCTACACCTTC
length: 13; D: -; V: TRBV5-1; J: TRBJ1-5; size: -; CDR3: CASSLRSNQPQHF; DNA: TGCGCCAGCAGCTTAAGGAGCAATCAGCCCCAGCATTTT
length: 13; D: TRBD2; V: TRBV20-1; J: TRBJ2-4; size: few; CDR3: CSAQAGVKNIQYF; DNA: TGCAGTGCTCAGGCGGGAGTCAAAAACATTCAGTACTTC
length: 15; D: -; V: TRBV28; J: TRBJ1-4; size: -; CDR3: CASSLSGAPNEKLFF; DNA: TGTGCCAGCAGTTTGTCAGGGGCCCCTAATGAAAAACTGTTTTTT